This is a list of T cell receptor beta chains from one sample in a study of blood T cells in healthy people across ages. TCRdb independently ran MiXCR on the 5' RACE reads; one entry per CDR3 protein. The table has about 640,000 distinct CDR3 sequences, under 70% seen once. What was sequenced was blood. The receptors come from a man between 60 and 75 years old in good health. CDR3s include the opening cysteine and the closing phenylalanine or tryptophan. Each record gives: CDR3 DNA, CDR3 protein, V gene, D gene, J gene, clone size. A D gene is named only where the DNA matches it firmly. The listing skips clone size in some rows; elsewhere it reads once, few, many or a size class.

TGTGCCAGCTTCGACAGATCTAATGAAAAACTGTTTTTT CASFDRSNEKLFF TRBV28 NA TRBJ1-4 many
TGTGCCAGCAGCTTAGCAGGGACAGGCGCCTACAATGAGCAGTTCTTC CASSLAGTGAYNEQFF TRBV7-9 TRBD1 TRBJ2-1 NA
TGTGCCAGCAAAGTGCCTGCCCACGTCGGGGCTGAAGCTTTCTTT CASKVPAHVGAEAFF TRBV6-1 NA TRBJ1-1 NA
TGTGCCAGCAGTTACTCGGGGGTGTCAGGAAACACCATATATTTT CASSYSGVSGNTIYF TRBV6-5 NA TRBJ1-3 NA
TGCAGTGCTAGGCCGGGGGCCTTTCCATACGAGCAGTACTTC CSARPGAFPYEQYF TRBV20-1 NA TRBJ2-7 NA
TGTGCCAGCAGCTTAGGGACTAGGGGGGGGAAGCAGTTCTTC CASSLGTRGGKQFF TRBV7-2 NA TRBJ2-1 NA
TGTGCCAGCAGTCCAACAGGAACCCAAGAGACCCAGTACTTC CASSPTGTQETQYF TRBV28 NA TRBJ2-5 NA
TGTGCCAGCAGCCAAGTCGCCAGGGGGTTCACTGAAGCTTTCTTT CASSQVARGFTEAFF TRBV3-1 TRBD1 TRBJ1-1 NA
TGCGCCAGCAGCTTGGACGGGCTCTTCTACGAGCAGTACTTC CASSLDGLFYEQYF TRBV5-1 NA TRBJ2-7 few
TGTGCCAGCAGTTTAGCGCACACGGAAGTCACAGATACGCAGTATTTT CASSLAHTEVTDTQYF TRBV12-3/TRBV12-4 NA TRBJ2-3 NA
TGTGCCAGCAGCTTAGCAGTAGGGCTAGCGGGGTGGGCCTACGAGCAGTACTTC CASSLAVGLAGWAYEQYF TRBV7-8 TRBD2 TRBJ2-7 NA
TGCAGTGCTAGAATTCCCCCTAGCGGGGGGCCCCCGCTAGAGACCCAGTACTTC CSARIPPSGGPPLETQYF TRBV20-1 TRBD2 TRBJ2-5 few
TGTGCCAGCTCATCAGGGAATAGCAATCAGCCCCAGCATTTT CASSSGNSNQPQHF TRBV18 NA TRBJ1-5 NA
TGCAGTGCTAGAAGGCACGGGGATGGAAGCAATCAGCCCCGGCATTTT CSARRHGDGSNQPRHF TRBV20-1 NA TRBJ1-5 NA
TGTGCCAGCAGCGTTGGGGGGGCCAACGTCCTGACTTTC CASSVGGANVLTF TRBV13 NA TRBJ2-6 few
TGTGCCAGCCTTAACAGCGGGGGCGCACAAGAGACCCAGTACTTC CASLNSGGAQETQYF TRBV7-9 TRBD2 TRBJ2-5 few
TGCAGCGTTGTAACAGCGGGGGGCCAAAACATTCAGTACTTC CSVVTAGGQNIQYF TRBV29-1 TRBD2 TRBJ2-4 many
TGCGCCAGCAGCCAAGCCCTAGCAGGCAGATCACATGGCTACACCTTC CASSQALAGRSHGYTF TRBV4-1 NA TRBJ1-2 few
TGTGCCAGCTCTAACGGGGCAGGGCGAGAGACCCAGTACTTC CASSNGAGRETQYF TRBV18 NA TRBJ2-5 few
TGCAGTGCTTCGACCGGGACTAGCGTTACTGAGCAGTTCTTC CSASTGTSVTEQFF TRBV20-1 TRBD2 TRBJ2-1 NA
TGTGCCAGCAGTTTAGGGATGGTGGGGAGGGCCCAGTACTTC CASSLGMVGRAQYF TRBV28 TRBD2 TRBJ2-5 NA
TGTGCCAGCAGGGGGAATATAGCTAACTATGGCTACACCTTC CASRGNIANYGYTF TRBV7-9 NA TRBJ1-2 many